The clone carrying this T cell receptor (beta chain) was seen only a few times. V was shortened by 6 bases and J by 3 bases, with 15 bases between the two germline ends. This CDR3 is 14 amino acids long. Germline CDR1 and CDR2: MDHEN and SYDVKM. This sample is drawn from a study of blood T cell repertoires in COVID-19. Study at large: PBMCs, B-cell-depleted T cells, or T cells were the source of the cDNA or gDNA that made up the material.

The table came from immunoSEQ multiplex PCR; TCRdb's copy has only in-frame clones and leaves some out. The sample records about 100,000 clones, 70% to 80% being singletons. This clonotype was sampled from a man aged 70-80 years with active or convalescent COVID-19. The rearrangement uses TRBV28 and TRBJ2-7, with a possible D match to TRBD2 (5 bases). Sequencing was done on a sample of peripheral blood. CDR3 sequence: CASSLHPRGYEQYF. CDR3 bases: TGTGCCAGCAGCCTACATCCCCGGGGCTACGAGCAGTACTTC.